Shown below are 5 T cell receptor beta chains from a single sample sequenced in a study of T-cell reconstitution after alpha-beta-depleted transplantation in children. Construction of the TCRbeta library involved unique molecular identifiers. TCRdb redid the calling of the PCR reads with MiXCR, one entry per CDR3 protein. The repertoire consists of around 960,000 distinct CDR3 sequences, with roughly 29% occurring once and the leading ten covering more than 25%. This material consisted of PBMCs, mostly from graft donor cells, taken 360 days after TCRalphabeta/CD19-depleted stem cell transplant. These receptors were collected from a boy younger than two who had a stem cell transplant for SCID, so the T cells may come from the graft donor.

This clonotype has a handful of counts. The chain uses TRBV12-3 or TRBV12-4 and TRBJ2-7; 8 positions agree with TRBD1. V gave up 6 bases and J gave up 0 bases; unmatched junction bases: 10. The CDR3 sequence is 16 residues long. The chain's CDR3 is CASREDTGTGSYEQYF. CDR3 bases: TGTGCCAGCAGGGAGGATACCGGGACAGGCTCCTACGAGCAGTACTTC.

This clonotype was observed a handful of times. The rearrangement links TRBV28 to TRBJ2-7; D is uncertain. The ends were cut back, 7 bases at V and 1 base at J, with 17 bases in the middle. The CDR3 consists of 15 residues. CDR1 and CDR2 from the germline V gene are MDHEN and SYDVKM. CDR3 DNA: TGTGCCAGCACCCTACTCTTTGGGGTTTCCTACGAGCAGTACTTC. It encodes CASTLLFGVSYEQYF.

This clonotype was seen only a few times. The chain uses TRBV6-5 and TRBJ1-3; no clear D. Germline lookup yields CDR1 MNHEY and CDR2 SVGAGI. V lost 0 bases to trimming and J lost 4 bases, with 19 bases between them. The CDR3 has 18 residues. CDR3 bases: TGTGCCAGCAGTTACTCGACCTTCTGGCCGGTCAGGGGAAACACCATATATTTT. Translated, it gives CASSYSTFWPVRGNTIYF.

The V and J genes are TRBV27 and TRBJ1-2; D is unclear. CDR1 MNHEY and CDR2 SMNVEV come from the germline V gene (reference sequence). This CDR3 is 15 amino acids long. The V end lost 3 bases, the J end lost 8 bases, and 19 bases lay between the germline ends. The DNA for the CDR3 is TGTGCCAGCAGTTTTTTACCTCTAGCAGGCGTCGGCTACACCTTC. This encodes CASSFLPLAGVGYTF.

This rearrangement joins TRBV20-1 to TRBJ2-5, with 9 bases identical to TRBD2. There are 14 residues in the CDR3. The J segment lost 7 bases and the V segment lost 3 bases, leaving 9 bases of the junction unmatched. CDR1 is DFQATT, CDR2 SNEGSKA, per germline (reference sequence). In DNA, the CDR3 is TGCAGTGCTAGGGCCGGGACTAGCTGGGGGACCCAGTACTTC. It is translated as CSARAGTSWGTQYF.